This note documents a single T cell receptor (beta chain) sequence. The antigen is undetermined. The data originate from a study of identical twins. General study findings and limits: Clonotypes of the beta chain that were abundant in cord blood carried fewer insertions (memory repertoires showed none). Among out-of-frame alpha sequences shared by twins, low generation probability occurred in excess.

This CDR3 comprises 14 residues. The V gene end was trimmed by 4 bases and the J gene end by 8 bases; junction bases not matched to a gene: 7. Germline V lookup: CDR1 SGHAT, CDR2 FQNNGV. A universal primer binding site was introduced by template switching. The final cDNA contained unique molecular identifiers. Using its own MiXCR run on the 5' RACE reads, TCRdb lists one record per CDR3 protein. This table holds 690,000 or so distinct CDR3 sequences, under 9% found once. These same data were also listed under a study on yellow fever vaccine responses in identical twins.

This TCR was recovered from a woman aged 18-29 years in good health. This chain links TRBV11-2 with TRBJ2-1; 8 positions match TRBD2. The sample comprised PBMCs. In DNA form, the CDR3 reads TGTGCCAGCAGCTCATTAGCGGGACGGTATGAGCAGTTCTTC. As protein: CASSSLAGRYEQFF.